One and the same sample provided the 23 T cell receptor beta chains below, sequenced in a study of blood T cells in healthy people across ages. Alongside a J-beta primer mix, a sample-barcoded 5' primer served in a second PCR lasting about 7 to 11 cycles. A single record per CDR3 protein comes from TCRdb applying MiXCR to the 5' RACE reads. The sample records under 1,000,000 distinct CDR3 sequences, less than 60% being singletons. The source material was blood. These receptors all stem from a man of 80 years or more in good health.

The table lists this clonotype with a count of one. This chain connects TRBV4-2 to TRBJ2-2; the match to TRBD2 covers 7 bases. Trimming removed 1 base from V and 0 bases from J; junction bases left unmatched: 8. The CDR3 consists of 18 residues. CDR1 and CDR2 from the germline V gene are LGHNA and YNFKEQ. The CDR3 region is CASSQVGLPGPNTGELFF. The CDR3 nucleotides are TGTGCCAGCAGCCAAGTGGGACTACCGGGACCGAACACCGGGGAGCTGTTTTTT.

As to this clonotype: This may arise from a read error, as a much more abundant clone is one base away. The chain uses TRBV29-1 and TRBJ2-1; perhaps TRBD2 as D (5 bases). The V gene's germline CDR1 is SQVTM and CDR2 ANQGSEA. The CDR3 totals 13 residues. The CDR3 bases are TGCAGCGCTGGAACCGGGGTGGGTGATGAGAAGTTCTTC. Protein: CSAGTGVGDEKFF.

The V call is TRBV7-9, the J call TRBJ1-2, with 8 nucleotides matching TRBD1. The germline gives CDR1 SEHNR, CDR2 FQNEAQ (reference sequence). The CDR3 consists of 14 residues. The V segment lost 4 bases and the J segment 4 bases; nucleotides outside the gene matches: 5. The CDR3 DNA reads TGTGCCAGCAGCTCAGACAGGGGAAGCTATGGCTACACCTTC. Translated: CASSSDRGSYGYTF.

The V gene is TRBV7-9, the J gene TRBJ2-7, with 7 bases fitting TRBD1. Trimming took 6 bases from V and 4 from J; bases not matched to a gene: 9. The CDR3 length is 14 residues. The germline V gene encodes CDR1 SEHNR and CDR2 FQNEAQ (reference sequence). This CDR3 is CASRNYGQDYEQYF. The CDR3 DNA sequence: TGTGCCAGCAGGAACTACGGACAGGATTACGAGCAGTACTTC. The complete variable domain, with remaining parts taken from reference TRBV7-9 and TRBJ2-7, reads DTGVSQNPRHKITKRGQNVTFRCDPISEHNRLYWYRQTLGQGPEFLTYFQNEAQLEKSRLLSDRFSAERPKGSFSTLEIQRTEQGDSAMYLCASRNYGQDYEQYFGPGTRLTVT.

This clonotype has just a few counts. The gene calls are TRBV20-1 and TRBJ1-4; TRBD1 is a possible D gene (6 bases). The CDR3 covers 17 residues. Germline loops: CDR1 DFQATT, CDR2 SNEGSKA (reference sequence). Trimming shortened V by 1 base and J by 0 bases, and 15 bases separated the two germline ends. The CDR3 bases are TGCAGTGCTAGAGGTGGCAGGGGACCGTCAACTAATGAAAAACTGTTTTTT. It yields the protein CSARGGRGPSTNEKLFF.

This clonotype was seen a handful of times. The chain is built from TRBV4-2 and TRBJ1-2; no firm D call. V was pared by 0 bases and J by 4 bases, with 6 bases between. Germline V lookup: CDR1 LGHNA, CDR2 YNFKEQ. This CDR3 is 13 amino acids long. The CDR3 DNA follows: TGTGCCAGCAGCCAAGAGGGTGGCTATGGCTACACCTTC. Translated: CASSQEGGYGYTF.

V and J are TRBV5-6 and TRBJ2-1, with D tentatively TRBD2 (6 bases). In germline, CDR1 is SGHDT, CDR2 YYEEEE. The CDR3 totals 15 residues. Trimming pared 2 bases from V and 2 bases from J, leaving 11 bases between. The CDR3 DNA reads as TGTGCCAGCAGCTTCAGCGGGCAGCCCTACAATGAGCAGTTCTTC. This sequence encodes CASSFSGQPYNEQFF. The whole variable domain, filled in from reference TRBV5-6 and TRBJ2-1, reads DAGVTQSPTHLIKTRGQQVTLRCSPKSGHDTVSWYQQALGQGPQFIFQYYEEEERQRGNFPDRFSGHQFPNYSSELNVNALLLGDSALYLCASSFSGQPYNEQFFGPGTRLTVL.

This clonotype appeared a few times. The V gene is TRBV12-3 or TRBV12-4, the J gene TRBJ2-7; possibly TRBD1 for D (6 bases). The length of the CDR3 is 13 residues. V lost 6 bases and J lost 6, with 15 bases in between. The CDR3 sequence is CASSYTGFGEQYF. The CDR3 bases are TGTGCCAGCAGCTATACAGGGTTTGGCGAGCAGTACTTC.

This chain joins TRBV15 and TRBJ2-1; weak D call: TRBD2 (5 bases). V lost 3 bases and J 4 bases, leaving 13 bases between the germline ends. Germline V lookup: CDR1 LNHNV, CDR2 YYDKDF (reference sequence). The CDR3 is 15 amino acids. This CDR3 reads CATSRASAAYNEQFF. In DNA, the CDR3 is TGTGCCACCAGCAGGGCCTCAGCGGCATACAATGAGCAGTTCTTC.

This chain connects TRBV2 to TRBJ1-2; no clear D gene. V shed 1 base and J shed 4 bases, with 13 bases lying between them. There are 15 residues in the CDR3. CDR1 is SNHLY, CDR2 FYNNEI, per germline. The CDR3 DNA sequence: TGTGCCAGCAGTGAAGATAAGGGAGGAGGCTATGGCTACACCTTC. Translating it yields CASSEDKGGGYGYTF.

In the case of this clonotype: A much bigger clone sits one base away, suggesting this may be a read error. The V and J genes are TRBV18 and TRBJ2-5, with D possibly being TRBD2 (5 bases). The V end was cut by 6 bases, the J end by 2 bases, with 19 bases between. Germline CDR1 reads KGHSH; CDR2 reads LQKENI. This CDR3 has 16 residues. DNA for the CDR3: TGTGCCAGCTCCCTGAATACCTTGGACTTTCAAGAGACCCAGTACTTC. As protein: CASSLNTLDFQETQYF.

The chain uses TRBV28 and TRBJ1-1; TRBD1 might be the D (5 bases). V was shortened by 3 bases and J by 8 bases, with 7 bases between the two germline ends. Germline lookup yields CDR1 MDHEN and CDR2 SYDVKM. This CDR3 is built from 11 residues. CDR3 residues: CASSFEGEAFF. DNA for the CDR3: TGTGCCAGCAGTTTCGAGGGGGAAGCTTTCTTT. Combining the CDR3 with reference TRBV28 and TRBJ1-1 gives the whole variable domain DVKVTQSSRYLVKRTGEKVFLECVQDMDHENMFWYRQDPGLGLRLIYFSYDVKMKEKGDIPEGYSVSREKKERFSLILESASTNQTSMYLCASSFEGEAFFGQGTRLTVV.

The rearrangement links TRBV6-1 to TRBJ1-5; D gene ambiguous. CDR1 MNHNS and CDR2 SASEGT come from the germline V gene. V dropped 7 bases and J dropped 4 bases, with 8 bases sitting between them. This CDR3 has 12 residues. The CDR3 sequence is CASNGENQPQHF. CDR3 sequence (DNA): TGTGCCAGCAACGGAGAGAATCAGCCCCAGCATTTT.

This clonotype was seen only a few times. This chain connects TRBV20-1 to TRBJ2-2; D is perhaps TRBD2 (6 bases). Trimming shortened V by 6 bases and J by 5 bases, and 19 bases separated the two germline ends. Germline CDR1 is DFQATT and CDR2 is SNEGSKA (reference sequence). The CDR3 is made up of 15 amino acids. The CDR3, as DNA: TGCAGTGCGGCCCTAGCGTTTTCGCAGACCGGGGAGCTGTTTTTT. Its translation is CSAALAFSQTGELFF.

This sequence joins TRBV19 and TRBJ1-2; D not resolved. This CDR3 comprises 16 residues. The germline V gene encodes CDR1 LNHDA and CDR2 SQIVND (reference sequence). V was pared by 0 bases and J by 7 bases, with 18 bases between. As DNA, the CDR3 is TGTGCCAGTAGTATAGATCATCGGAGTCCCGGCGGTGGCTACACCTTC. This encodes CASSIDHRSPGGGYTF.

This chain uses TRBV3-1 with TRBJ2-5, with D possibly TRBD2 on 6 matching bases. From germline, CDR1 is LGHDT and CDR2 YNNKEL (reference sequence). The germline V and J ends were trimmed by 1 base and 11 bases, with 20 bases remaining between them. CDR3 length: 15 residues. This chain's CDR3 is CASSQGSGAYNEQYF. DNA for the CDR3: TGTGCCAGCAGCCAAGGTAGCGGTGCCTACAATGAGCAGTACTTC.

Notes on this clonotype: Possible read error: a much larger clone is one base away. The V call is TRBV4-1, the J call TRBJ2-1, with 10 bases matching TRBD2. Germline V gene lookup returns CDR1 MGHRA and CDR2 YSYEKL. The CDR3 runs 17 residues. The trim removed 0 bases at V and 8 bases at J, leaving 10 bases unmatched. The DNA for the CDR3 is TGCGCCAGCAGCCAAGACTTCGAGACTAGCGGGTCTTATGAGCAGTTCTTC. This encodes CASSQDFETSGSYEQFF.

This clonotype has more than one count but fewer than ten. The J gene is TRBJ2-1, the V gene TRBV20-1, with 8 bases identical to TRBD2. V dropped 0 bases and J dropped 3; count of bases not matched to a gene: 10. The CDR3 consists of 17 residues. Germline V lookup: CDR1 DFQATT, CDR2 SNEGSKA (reference sequence). The CDR3, as DNA: TGCAGTGCTAGAGATTCCGGCCAGCGGGGGTTCTACAATGAGCAGTTCTTC. Amino acid sequence: CSARDSGQRGFYNEQFF.

This rearrangement joins TRBV25-1 to TRBJ2-1, with TRBD1 matching over 10 bases. Judging by the DNA end, TRBJ2-7 fits better; the J call may be wrong. The CDR3 length is 14 residues. In germline, CDR1 is MGHDK, CDR2 SYGVNS. The CDR3 DNA is TGTGCCAGCAGTGACTCCGGACAGGGGGGCGAGCAGTACTTC. This codes for CASSDSGQGGEQYF.

This clonotype was found many times. The rearrangement joins TRBV6-2 or TRBV6-3 to TRBJ2-1, with D possibly TRBD2 on 6 matching bases. CDR3 length: 15 residues. Germline-derived CDR1 and CDR2 are MNHEY and SVGEGT. Trimming pared 4 bases from V and 8 bases from J, leaving 18 bases between. CDR3 in DNA: TGTGCCAGCAGTTCCATCCCCGGGAGATTCGATGAGCAGTTCTTC. Its protein is CASSSIPGRFDEQFF.

In this sample, this clonotype turned up a few times. V usage is TRBV19 and J usage is TRBJ2-1, with 8 bases identical to TRBD2. CDR3 size: 15 residues. The V gene's germline CDR1 is LNHDA and CDR2 SQIVND (reference sequence). J gave up 10 bases and V 6 bases, and 14 bases lay outside the gene matches. The DNA of the CDR3 is TGTGCCAGTAGGAGACTAGCGTTGGAGGGCGGAGAGCAGTTCTTC. Protein product: CASRRLALEGGEQFF.

This clonotype came up many times. The chain couples TRBV12-3 or TRBV12-4 to TRBJ2-7, with 10 bases matching TRBD2. V was pared by 3 bases and J by 3 bases, with 5 bases of the junction left unmatched. CDR3 length equals 15 residues. CDR3 sequence reads: CASSFLAGVGYEQYF. CDR3 coding DNA: TGTGCCAGCAGTTTCCTAGCGGGAGTCGGCTACGAGCAGTACTTC.

This clonotype occurred a few times. The CDR3 coding sequence is TGTGCCATCAGTGACAAAAACAGGGCCCACGAGCAGTACTTC. It specifies CAISDKNRAHEQYF. The chain carries TRBV10-3 and TRBJ2-7, with a tentative D call TRBD1 (6 bases). Per the germline V gene, CDR1 is ENHRY and CDR2 is SYGVKD. V lost 3 bases, J lost 5 bases, and 14 bases lay in between. This CDR3 contains 14 residues.